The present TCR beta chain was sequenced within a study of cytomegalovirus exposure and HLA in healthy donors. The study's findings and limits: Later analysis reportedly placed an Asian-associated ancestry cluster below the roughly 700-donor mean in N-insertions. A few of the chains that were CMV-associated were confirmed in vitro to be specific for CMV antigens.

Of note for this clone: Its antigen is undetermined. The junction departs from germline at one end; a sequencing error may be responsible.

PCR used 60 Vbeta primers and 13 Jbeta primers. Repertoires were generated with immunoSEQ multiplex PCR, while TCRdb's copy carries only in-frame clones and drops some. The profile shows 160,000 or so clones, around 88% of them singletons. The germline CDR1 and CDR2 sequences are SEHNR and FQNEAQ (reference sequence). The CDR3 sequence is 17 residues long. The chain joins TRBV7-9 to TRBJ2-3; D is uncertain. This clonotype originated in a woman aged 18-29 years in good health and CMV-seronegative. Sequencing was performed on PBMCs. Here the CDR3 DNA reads TGTTCCAGCAGCTTAAGACTCCGTACTCAACACACAGATACGCAGTATTTT. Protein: CSSSLRLRTQHTDTQYF.